The sequence of this TCR beta chain was determined in a study of radiotherapy plus CTLA-4 blockade in lung cancer. Across the whole study: Of the patients, 15% to 20% showed objective responses and about 30% attained disease control.

CTLA-4 blockade using ipilimumab, together with focal radiation, was received by patients with chemo-refractory metastatic non-small-cell lung cancer. This clone was recorded a few times. Its antigen is still unknown. The CDR3 has 12 residues. The ends were cut back, 3 bases at V and 6 bases at J, with 6 bases in the middle. Germline loops: CDR1 MDHEN, CDR2 SYDVKM. The protocol was immunoSEQ multiplex PCR, while the TCRdb copy is restricted to in-frame clones and leaves out a portion. The sample has about 120,000 clones; 78% are singletons. Whole-study findings and limits: Early blood T cell clone dynamics, with interferon-beta, were reported to best predict response.

Material: peripheral blood, obtained from a patient treated with radiotherapy plus ipilimumab. The chain uses TRBV28 and TRBJ1-5; no clear D gene. The clonotype was recovered from a human donor with non-small cell lung cancer who had a partial response to radiotherapy plus ipilimumab. CDR3 DNA: TGTGCCAGCAGTTTCGGTTTTCAGCCCCAGCATTTT. Translating gives CASSFGFQPQHF.